Listed here is a single T cell receptor (beta chain). Its antigen is currently unknown. Some clones are missing from TCRdb's copy, which holds only in-frame ones; the method was immunoSEQ multiplex PCR. The sample holds roughly 18,000 clones, 70% to 85% seen once. This sample is part of a study of CD4 T cells in relation to SARS-CoV-2 and coronaviruses. Germline-derived CDR1 and CDR2 are MGHDK and SYGVNS. Trimming took 4 bases from V and 3 from J, leaving 18 bases between them. The CDR3 consists of 16 residues. CD4+ T cells from unexposed donors were obtained before the COVID-19 pandemic (2011-2018). CD4+ T cells were isolated from the cells after around eleven days of culture.

The V gene is TRBV25-1, the J gene TRBJ2-5, with a possible D match to TRBD1 (5 bases). The sample taken for sequencing was CD4+ T cells from PBMCs, cultured in vitro. This receptor was identified in a human donor in good health. The CDR3 sequence: CASSGQGRGGEETQYF. DNA for the CDR3: TGTGCCAGCAGTGGCCAGGGAAGGGGTGGGGAAGAGACCCAGTACTTC.